This T cell receptor beta chain was captured by sequencing in a study of blood T cell repertoires in COVID-19. Study information: The samples span acute and convalescent COVID-19 from the United States, Italy and Spain.

Original analysis: By means of reference gene primer amplification, nucleated cell counts were estimated. The method was immunoSEQ multiplex PCR; TCRdb's version includes in-frame clones alone and lacks a portion of them. V and J calls and clone size are given by that table; D and trimming were obtained from the DNA. This sample has 240,000 or so clones, with around 89% found just once. The V and J ends lost 8 bases and 3 bases, in that order; junction bases with no gene match: 13. Germline V gene lookup returns CDR1 SNHLY and CDR2 FYNNEI. The CDR3 loop spans 16 amino acids. This clone was seen just once.

This chain connects TRBV2 to TRBJ2-7; 10 positions match TRBD2. Sequencing used peripheral blood. This TCR came from a woman between 40 and 50 years old who had recovered from COVID-19. CDR3 amino acids: CASSRKREGPGYEQYF. CDR3 in DNA: TGTGCCAGCTCCCGCAAGCGGGAGGGCCCCGGCTACGAGCAGTACTTC.